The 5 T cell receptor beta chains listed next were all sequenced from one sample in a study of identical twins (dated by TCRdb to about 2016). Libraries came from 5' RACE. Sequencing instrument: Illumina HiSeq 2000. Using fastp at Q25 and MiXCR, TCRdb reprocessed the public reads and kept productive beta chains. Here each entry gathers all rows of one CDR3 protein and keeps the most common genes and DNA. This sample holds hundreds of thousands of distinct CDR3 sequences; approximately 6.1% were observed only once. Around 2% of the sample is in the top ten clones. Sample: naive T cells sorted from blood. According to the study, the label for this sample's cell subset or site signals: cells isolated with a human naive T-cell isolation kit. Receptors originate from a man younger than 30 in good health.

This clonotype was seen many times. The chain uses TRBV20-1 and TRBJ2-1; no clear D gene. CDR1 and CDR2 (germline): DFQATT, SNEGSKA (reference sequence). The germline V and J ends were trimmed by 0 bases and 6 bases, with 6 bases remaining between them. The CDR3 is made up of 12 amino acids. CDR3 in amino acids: CSARDPRNEQFF. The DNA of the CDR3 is TGCAGTGCTAGAGATCCCCGCAATGAGCAGTTCTTC.

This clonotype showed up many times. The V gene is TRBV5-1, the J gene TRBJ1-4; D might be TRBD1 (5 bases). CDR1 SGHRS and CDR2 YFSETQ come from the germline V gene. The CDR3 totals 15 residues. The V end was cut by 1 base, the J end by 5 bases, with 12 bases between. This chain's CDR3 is CASSLWDLENEKLFF. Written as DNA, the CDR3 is TGCGCCAGCAGCTTGTGGGACCTCGAGAATGAAAAACTGTTTTTT.

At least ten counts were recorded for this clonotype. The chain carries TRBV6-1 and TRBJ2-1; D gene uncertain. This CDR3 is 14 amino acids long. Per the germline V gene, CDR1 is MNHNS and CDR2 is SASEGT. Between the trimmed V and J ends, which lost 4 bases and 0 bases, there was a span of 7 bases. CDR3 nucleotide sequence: TGTGCCAGCAGTGTACAGAGCTCCTACAATGAGCAGTTCTTC. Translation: CASSVQSSYNEQFF.

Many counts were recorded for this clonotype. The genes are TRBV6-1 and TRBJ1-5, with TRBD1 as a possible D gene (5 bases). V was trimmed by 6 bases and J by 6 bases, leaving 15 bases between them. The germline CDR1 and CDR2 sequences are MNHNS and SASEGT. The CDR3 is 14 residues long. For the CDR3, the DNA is TGTGCCAGCAGCCCATACGGTGGGGCTCAGCCCCAGCATTTT. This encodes CASSPYGGAQPQHF.

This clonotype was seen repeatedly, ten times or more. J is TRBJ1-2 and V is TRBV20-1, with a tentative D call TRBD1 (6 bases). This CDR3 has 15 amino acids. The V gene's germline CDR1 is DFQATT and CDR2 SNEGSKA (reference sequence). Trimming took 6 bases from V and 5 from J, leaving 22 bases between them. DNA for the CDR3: TGCAGTGCCCAAAGTCAGCCGGGACATGTTTATGGCTACACCTTC. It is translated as CSAQSQPGHVYGYTF.